This TCR beta chain was identified during a study of CD8+CD57+ T cells in acquired aplastic anemia. Turning to the study itself: DNA from sorted CD4+ and CD8+ cells averaged around 3 ug. Study results and caveats: The number of CD8+ CDR3 sequences shared by patients and controls was twenty-nine.

Previously, flow cytometry had revealed CD8+CD57+ cell expansion in the patients chosen for sequencing. A severe acquired aplastic anemia diagnosis applied to all patients. Blood was sampled before the patients had received any therapy. This clonotype was recorded many times. What it binds is not known. Unmatched junction bases numbered 13, after V lost 7 bases and J lost 3 bases. The CDR3 spans 17 residues. Per germline, CDR1 SGHDT and CDR2 YYEEEE. The use of genomic DNA as template underpinned the TCR beta VDJ and CDR3 profiling. TCRdb reanalysed the reads using MiXCR and keeps one entry per CDR3 protein. This sample carries some 180,000 distinct CDR3 sequences, about half of them seen once, and the ten largest clones take approximately 12%.

Sequences were obtained from sorted CD4+, CD8+, or CD8+CD57+ T cells (not recorded which) from PBMCs. This rearrangement joins TRBV5-6 to TRBJ1-6; 7 bases map to TRBD1. The sequence was collected from a human donor with aplastic anemia. The CDR3 region is CASSTRLGTVYNSPLHF. CDR3 DNA: TGTGCCAGCTCCACGCGCCTCGGGACAGTCTATAATTCACCCCTCCACTTT.